Each of the 3 T cell receptor beta chains below was sequenced from the same sample in a study of T-cell reconstitution after alpha-beta-depleted transplantation in children. Researchers prepared the TCRbeta library using unique molecular identifiers, the study reports. TCRdb re-called the PCR reads with MiXCR, one entry per CDR3 protein. Of about 600,000 distinct CDR3 sequences in the sample, approximately 13% are singletons; the top ten hold 2.2%. Here the sequenced sample was PBMCs, mostly from graft donor cells, taken 360 days after TCRalphabeta/CD19-depleted stem cell transplant. All receptors come from a male patient aged 10-17 years who had a stem cell transplant for acute myeloid leukemia, so the T cells may come from the graft donor.

This clonotype was recorded a few times. J is TRBJ2-1 and V is TRBV6-5; D not certain. Trimming left V 2 bases short and J 7 bases short, with 6 bases between. CDR1 is MNHEY and CDR2 is SVGAGI in the germline V gene. CDR3 length: 12 residues. CDR3 region: CASSYPSNEQFF. DNA for the CDR3: TGTGCCAGCAGTTACCCATCGAATGAGCAGTTCTTC.

This clonotype was recorded a few times. This rearrangement joins TRBV20-1 to TRBJ2-7; 13 bases align to TRBD2. With V trimmed by 5 bases and J by 6 bases, 7 bases remained unmatched. The CDR3 has 14 residues. Looked up from germline, CDR1 is DFQATT and CDR2 is SNEGSKA (reference sequence). The CDR3 spells CSADGLAGDLEQYF. As DNA, the CDR3 is TGCAGTGCTGATGGACTAGCGGGAGATCTCGAGCAGTACTTC.

This clonotype has more than one count but fewer than ten. The chain is built from TRBV20-1 and TRBJ2-6; unclear D gene. In germline, CDR1 is DFQATT, CDR2 SNEGSKA (reference sequence). The V end was cut by 6 bases, the J end by 5 bases, with 20 bases between. This CDR3 has 16 amino acids. As DNA, the CDR3 is TGCAGTGCGAAACCGGACGGTCTCTGGAGGGCCAACGTCCTGACTTTC. Protein product: CSAKPDGLWRANVLTF.